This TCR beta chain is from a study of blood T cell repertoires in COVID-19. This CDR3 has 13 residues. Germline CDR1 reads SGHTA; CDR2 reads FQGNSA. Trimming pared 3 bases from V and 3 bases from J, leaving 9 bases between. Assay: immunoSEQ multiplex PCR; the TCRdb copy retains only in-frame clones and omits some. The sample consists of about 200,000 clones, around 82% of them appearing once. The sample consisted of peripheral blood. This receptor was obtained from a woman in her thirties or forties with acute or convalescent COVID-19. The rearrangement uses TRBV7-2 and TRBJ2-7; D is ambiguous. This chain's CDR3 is CASSFQINYEQYF. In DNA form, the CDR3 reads TGTGCCAGCAGCTTCCAAATCAACTACGAGCAGTACTTC.